This T cell receptor (beta chain) was observed in a study of yellow fever vaccine responses in identical twins (dated by TCRdb to the late 2010s). With regard to the full study: Focusing on identical twins, the study followed the T cell clones that responded to the vaccine, and did so with precision.

Paper-wide results and their limitations: According to the authors, in identical twins the way T cells responded to vaccination appeared partly convergent and partly personalized.

V drops 1 base and J drops 6 bases, leaving 16 bases in between. Reading the germline V gene gives CDR1 MGHRA and CDR2 YSYEKL. Spanning cysteine to phenylalanine, the CDR3 consists of 15 amino acids. The read is trimmed to its CDR3 DNA, 45 bases read in frame from base 1. The method behind the library was RT-PCR. Sequencing took place on an Illumina HiSeq 2500. TCRdb applied fastp at Q25 and MiXCR to the public reads, then kept only in-frame beta chains. Entries are consolidated by CDR3 protein sequence, retaining the most common genes and DNA. This sample has over 15,000 distinct CDR3 sequences in its table, and roughly 80% of those were observed once. The biggest ten clones account for roughly 1.8% of the sample. Regarding this clonotype: No antigen is known for it. No quality values exist for individual bases; no much larger clone is one base distant.

This specimen consisted of T cells from blood (PBMCs), unsorted or a sorted subset (not recorded which), obtained before or after yellow fever vaccination (not recorded which). The clonotype was recovered from a woman younger than 30 who received the yellow fever vaccine. Donor details come from another sample of the same person, matched by shared clones. The receptor chain draws on TRBV4-1 and TRBJ2-7; TRBD1 might be the D gene, on 5 matching bases. The CDR3 loop reads CASSQVLGWGGEQYF. At the DNA level, the sequence is TGCGCCAGCAGCCAAGTTCTGGGGTGGGGCGGCGAGCAGTACTTC.